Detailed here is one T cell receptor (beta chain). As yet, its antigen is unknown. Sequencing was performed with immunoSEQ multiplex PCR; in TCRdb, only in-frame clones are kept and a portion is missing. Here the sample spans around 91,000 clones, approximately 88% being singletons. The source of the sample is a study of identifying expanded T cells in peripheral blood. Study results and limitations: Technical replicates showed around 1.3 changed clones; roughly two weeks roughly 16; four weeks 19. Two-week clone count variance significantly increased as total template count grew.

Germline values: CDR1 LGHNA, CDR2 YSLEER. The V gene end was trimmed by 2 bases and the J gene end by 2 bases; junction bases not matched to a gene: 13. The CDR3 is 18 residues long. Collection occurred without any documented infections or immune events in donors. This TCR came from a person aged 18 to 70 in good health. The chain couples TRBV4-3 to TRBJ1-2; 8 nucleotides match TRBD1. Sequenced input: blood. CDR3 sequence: CASSQNRGGHLRNYGYTF. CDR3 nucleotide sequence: TGCGCCAGCAGCCAAAACAGGGGGGGTCACCTCCGAAACTATGGCTACACCTTC.